Listed here are 21 T cell receptor beta chains from one sample, sequenced in a study of radiation and T cells in renal cell carcinoma. Treatment described: treatment-naive control, cytoreductive nephrectomy. Sequencing used immunoSEQ multiplex PCR; TCRdb keeps in-frame clones, though not all of them. The sample yields tens of thousands of clones, 58% seen once. The material was tumor tissue, obtained from a patient whose treatment was nephrectomy without radiotherapy. The source of these receptors is a man aged 40-49 years with renal cell carcinoma.

The table lists this clone with a few counts. The chain has TRBV27 and TRBJ2-1; 9 bases are shared with TRBD2. J was trimmed by 4 bases and V by 3 bases; bases with no gene match: 4. The CDR3 runs 15 residues. From germline, CDR1 is MNHEY and CDR2 SMNVEV (reference sequence). The CDR3 nucleotides are TGTGCCAGCAGTTTGAGCGGGAGGTGGTACAATGAGCAGTTCTTC. Translated, it gives CASSLSGRWYNEQFF.

In this sample, this clone turned up a few times. The chain recombines TRBV7-2 with TRBJ1-6; D is undetermined. In germline, CDR1 is SGHTA, CDR2 FQGNSA. This CDR3 has 15 residues. The ends were cut back, 1 base at V and 4 bases at J, with 8 bases in the middle. The CDR3, as DNA: TGTGCCAGCAGCTTAGGGACTACTTATAATTCACCCCTCCACTTT. Encoded protein: CASSLGTTYNSPLHF.

This chain uses TRBV18 with TRBJ2-1; no reliable D call. Trimming took off 1 base at V and 1 base at J, with 5 bases between the two ends. Germline V lookup: CDR1 KGHSH, CDR2 LQKENI. This CDR3 contains 14 residues. In DNA, the CDR3 is TGTGCCAGCTCACCACTAACGTCCTACAATGAGCAGTTCTTC. It encodes CASSPLTSYNEQFF.

The CDR3 DNA follows: TGTGCCAGCAGCTTACAATTATCCTACGAGCAGTACTTC. It codes for CASSLQLSYEQYF. The rearrangement uses TRBV11-2 and TRBJ2-7, with D uncertain. Between the trimmed V and J ends, which lost 2 bases and 1 base, there was a span of 6 bases. Germline-derived CDR1 and CDR2 are SGHAT and FQNNGV. The CDR3 runs 13 residues.

This clone came up a few times. The rearrangement joins TRBV6-1 to TRBJ1-5, with no clear D. V lost 11 bases and J lost 0, with 11 bases in between. Germline-derived CDR1 and CDR2 are MNHNS and SASEGT. The CDR3 covers 13 residues. CDR3 amino acids: CAGGSHSNQPQHF. As DNA, the CDR3 is TGTGCCGGTGGGTCCCATAGCAATCAGCCCCAGCATTTT.

The genes are TRBV6-1 and TRBJ1-4; 8 bases match TRBD1. Losses at the gene ends were 1 base for V and 7 bases for J; bases not matched to a gene: 5. Germline V CDR1 and CDR2: MNHNS, SASEGT. The CDR3 is 15 residues long. The CDR3 region is CASSEEGRGLEKLFF. CDR3 nucleotides: TGTGCCAGCAGTGAAGAGGGCAGGGGGCTTGAAAAACTGTTTTTT.

The chain recombines TRBV28 with TRBJ1-2; a weak D match, TRBD1 (6 bases). V was pared by 6 bases and J by 8 bases, with 16 bases between. The CDR3 runs 13 residues. Per the germline V gene, CDR1 is MDHEN and CDR2 is SYDVKM. The CDR3 DNA reads TGTGCCAGCAGACCATCAGGGGCGCGCGGCTACACCTTC. Translating gives CASRPSGARGYTF.

This clone occurred a few times. The chain is built from TRBV6-5 and TRBJ1-6, with unresolved D. Trimming left V 2 bases short and J 11 bases short, with 16 bases between. The CDR3 extends over 15 amino acids. The V gene's germline CDR1 is MNHEY and CDR2 SVGAGI. The CDR3 DNA reads TGTGCCAGCAGTTACACCGGACTAAATGTCCCACCCCTCCACTTT. Translating gives CASSYTGLNVPPLHF.

This chain links TRBV18 with TRBJ1-5; tentatively, D is TRBD1 (6 bases). V was clipped by 5 bases and J by 5 bases, with 25 bases between them. This CDR3 comprises 18 residues. Per germline, CDR1 KGHSH and CDR2 LQKENI. CDR3 DNA: TGTGCCAGCTCAAAGACGGTCCGAAAGGGATCAGGGGATCAGCCCCAGCATTTT. Residues: CASSKTVRKGSGDQPQHF. The variable domain in full, completed from reference TRBV18 and TRBJ1-5, reads NAGVMQNPRHLVRRRGQEARLRCSPMKGHSHVYWYRQLPEEGLKFMVYLQKENIIDESGMPKERFSAEFPKEGPSILRIQQVVRGDSAAYFCASSKTVRKGSGDQPQHFGDGTRLSIL.

Here the CDR3 reads CASSLSSYEQYF. In DNA form, the CDR3 reads TGTGCCAGCAGCTTATCGTCCTACGAGCAGTACTTC. The chain combines TRBV7-9 with TRBJ2-7; no clear D gene. The CDR3 covers 12 residues. V was clipped by 2 bases and J by 1 base, with 3 bases between them. CDR1 SEHNR and CDR2 FQNEAQ come from the germline V gene (reference sequence).

The V gene is TRBV2, the J gene TRBJ2-1; TRBD1 might be the D (5 bases). From germline, CDR1 is SNHLY and CDR2 FYNNEI. Trimming removed 6 bases from V and 4 bases from J, with 10 bases in between. This CDR3 is built from 13 residues. CDR3 loop: CASSPDTYNEQFF. The CDR3 DNA follows: TGTGCCAGCAGCCCGGACACTTACAATGAGCAGTTCTTC.

This clone was recorded a few times. The genes are TRBV7-2 and TRBJ2-1; TRBD2 matches 10 bases. V dropped 7 bases and J dropped 11; count of bases not matched to a gene: 8. The CDR3 has 13 residues. Per germline, CDR1 SGHTA and CDR2 FQGNSA. The CDR3 spells CASNFIAGGKQFF. CDR3 DNA sequence: TGTGCCAGCAACTTTATAGCGGGAGGTAAGCAGTTCTTC.

V is TRBV5-8 and J is TRBJ1-2, with D possibly being TRBD1 (5 bases). Germline CDR1 reads SGHTS; CDR2 reads YDEGEE. The CDR3 is 15 amino acids. The V and J ends lost 0 bases and 7 bases respectively, with 16 bases between them. The CDR3 spells CASSLGGFRLSGYTF. Written as DNA, the CDR3 is TGTGCCAGCAGCTTGGGGGGGTTCCGTCTCTCTGGCTACACCTTC.

The gene calls are TRBV18 and TRBJ1-2; TRBD1 matches 8 bases. Germline trimming cut 2 bases from V and 3 bases from J; bases unmatched to any gene: 5. The V gene's germline CDR1 is KGHSH and CDR2 LQKENI. The CDR3 length is 15 residues. In nucleotides, the CDR3 is TGTGCCAGCTCACCAGAGGACAGGGCGGACTATGGCTACACCTTC. Its translation: CASSPEDRADYGYTF.

The rearrangement uses TRBV5-6 and TRBJ2-2, with D uncertain. V was pared by 3 bases and J by 11 bases, with 11 bases between. The CDR3 sequence is 12 residues long. The germline CDR1 and CDR2 sequences are SGHDT and YYEEEE. CDR3 sequence reads: CASSSVGGELFF. CDR3 coding DNA: TGTGCCAGCAGCTCCGTCGGTGGCGAGCTGTTTTTT.

The chain employs TRBV6-6 and TRBJ1-5; TRBD1 agrees at 7 bases. CDR3 size: 16 residues. Germline loops: CDR1 MNHNY, CDR2 SVGAGI (reference sequence). J lost 3 bases, V lost 0 bases, and 5 bases had no gene match. The CDR3 sequence: CASSYSVTGTNQPQHF. In DNA form, the CDR3 reads TGTGCCAGCAGTTACTCCGTGACAGGGACCAATCAGCCCCAGCATTTT.

The chain recombines TRBV12-5 with TRBJ2-2, with D perhaps TRBD2 (6 bases). The V end lost 1 base, the J end lost 4 bases, and 10 bases lay between the germline ends. CDR3 length equals 15 residues. Germline lookup yields CDR1 LGHNT and CDR2 FRNRAP. CDR3 DNA sequence: TGTGCTAGTGGTTTGGGGGGACTTTTCACCGGGGAGCTGTTTTTT. It yields the protein CASGLGGLFTGELFF. Using reference TRBV12-5 and TRBJ2-2 for the parts outside the CDR3, the full variable domain is DARVTQTPRHKVTEMGQEVTMRCQPILGHNTVFWYRQTMMQGLELLAYFRNRAPLDDSGMPKDRFSAEMPDATLATLKIQPSEPRDSAVYFCASGLGGLFTGELFFGEGSRLTVL.

This clone was counted only a few times. The chain carries TRBV2 and TRBJ2-7, with D unresolved. The CDR3 totals 11 residues. The germline CDR1 and CDR2 sequences are SNHLY and FYNNEI. Trimming took off 7 bases at V and 4 bases at J, with 8 bases between the two ends. CDR3 sequence reads: CASTPIYEQYF. As DNA, the CDR3 is TGTGCCAGCACCCCGATATACGAGCAGTACTTC.

A remark on this clone: This sample includes further DNA sequences coding for the same CDR3. This chain connects TRBV9 to TRBJ1-2; perhaps TRBD1 as D (5 bases). The CDR3 has 12 residues. The V end was cut by 4 bases, the J end by 4 bases, with 8 bases between. The germline gives CDR1 SGDLS, CDR2 YYNGEE. CDR3 region: CASSSRGYGYTF. In nucleotides, the CDR3 is TGTGCCAGCAGCTCAAGGGGCTATGGCTACACCTTC.

CDR3 sequence reads: CASSAVGPIAYGYTF. Written as DNA, the CDR3 is TGTGCCAGCAGCGCCGTGGGACCGATAGCCTATGGCTACACCTTC. The chain has TRBV7-8 and TRBJ1-2; possible D gene TRBD1, 5 bases. Germline lookup yields CDR1 SGHVS and CDR2 FQNEAQ. The CDR3 consists of 15 residues. V shed 5 bases and J shed 4 bases, with 17 bases lying between them. Variable domain in full (rest from reference TRBV7-8 and TRBJ1-2): GAGVSQSPRYKVAKRGQDVALRCDPISGHVSLFWYQQALGQGPEFLTYFQNEAQLDKSGLPSDRFFAERPEGSVSTLKIQRTQQEDSAVYLCASSAVGPIAYGYTFGSGTRLTVV.

Written as DNA, the CDR3 is TGCGCCAGCAGCTTGGAGCCCAATGAGCAGTTCTTC. The encoded protein is CASSLEPNEQFF. V usage is TRBV5-1 and J usage is TRBJ2-1, with unresolved D. Germline V CDR1 and CDR2: SGHRS, YFSETQ. The CDR3 contains 12 residues. Between the trimmed V and J ends, which lost 0 bases and 6 bases, there was a span of 4 bases. Full variable domain (outside the CDR3, taken from reference TRBV5-1 and TRBJ2-1): KAGVTQTPRYLIKTRGQQVTLSCSPISGHRSVSWYQQTPGQGLQFLFEYFSETQRNKGNFPGRFSGRQFSNSRSEMNVSTLELGDSALYLCASSLEPNEQFFGPGTRLTVL.